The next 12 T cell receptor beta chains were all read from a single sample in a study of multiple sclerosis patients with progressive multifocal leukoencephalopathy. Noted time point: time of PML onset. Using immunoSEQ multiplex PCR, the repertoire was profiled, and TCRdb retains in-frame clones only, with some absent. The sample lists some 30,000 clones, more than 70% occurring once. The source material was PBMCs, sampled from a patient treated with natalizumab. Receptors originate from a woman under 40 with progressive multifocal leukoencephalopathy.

CDR3 in DNA: TGTGCCAGCAGTGAGGGACAGGCTAATGAAAAACTGTTTTTT. As protein: CASSEGQANEKLFF. The V and J genes are TRBV2 and TRBJ1-4; 8 bases match TRBD1. After removal of 3 bases from V and 3 bases from J, the junction contained 0 bases not matched to a gene. Germline loops: CDR1 SNHLY, CDR2 FYNNEI. The CDR3 contains 14 residues.

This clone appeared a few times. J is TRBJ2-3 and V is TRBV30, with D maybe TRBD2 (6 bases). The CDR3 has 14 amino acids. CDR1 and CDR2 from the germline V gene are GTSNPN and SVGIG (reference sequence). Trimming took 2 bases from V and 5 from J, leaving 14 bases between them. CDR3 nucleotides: TGTGCCTGGAGTACCGGGAGTTTCGGAGATACGCAGTATTTT. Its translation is CAWSTGSFGDTQYF.

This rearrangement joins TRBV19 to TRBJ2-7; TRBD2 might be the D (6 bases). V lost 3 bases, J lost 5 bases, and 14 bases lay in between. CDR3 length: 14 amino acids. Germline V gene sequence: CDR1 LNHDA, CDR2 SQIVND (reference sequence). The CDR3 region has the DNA TGTGCCAGTAGTATTGGGGCGGGGAAGGACGAGCAGTACTTC. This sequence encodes CASSIGAGKDEQYF.

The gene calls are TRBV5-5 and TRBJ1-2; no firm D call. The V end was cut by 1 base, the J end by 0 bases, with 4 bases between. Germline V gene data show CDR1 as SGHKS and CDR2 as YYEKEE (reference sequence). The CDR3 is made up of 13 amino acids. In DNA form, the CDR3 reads TGTGCCAGCAGCTTGTATACTAACTATGGCTACACCTTC. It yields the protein CASSLYTNYGYTF. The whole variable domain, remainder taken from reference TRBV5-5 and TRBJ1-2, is DAGVTQSPTHLIKTRGQQVTLRCSPISGHKSVSWYQQVLGQGPQFIFQYYEKEERGRGNFPDRFSARQFPNYSSELNVNALLLGDSALYLCASSLYTNYGYTFGSGTRLTVV.

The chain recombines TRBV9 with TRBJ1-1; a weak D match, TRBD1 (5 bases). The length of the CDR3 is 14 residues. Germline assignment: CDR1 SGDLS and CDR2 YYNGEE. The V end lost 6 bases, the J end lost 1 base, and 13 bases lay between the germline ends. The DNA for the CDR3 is TGTGCCAGCAATAAAGGGGCGCAGAACACTGAAGCTTTCTTT. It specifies CASNKGAQNTEAFF.

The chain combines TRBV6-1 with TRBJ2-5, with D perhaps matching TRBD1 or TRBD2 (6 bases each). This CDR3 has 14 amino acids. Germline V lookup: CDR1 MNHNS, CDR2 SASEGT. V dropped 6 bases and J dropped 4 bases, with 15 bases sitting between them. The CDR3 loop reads CASRSRGGLETQYF. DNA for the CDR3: TGTGCCAGCAGGAGCAGGGGAGGTTTAGAGACCCAGTACTTC.

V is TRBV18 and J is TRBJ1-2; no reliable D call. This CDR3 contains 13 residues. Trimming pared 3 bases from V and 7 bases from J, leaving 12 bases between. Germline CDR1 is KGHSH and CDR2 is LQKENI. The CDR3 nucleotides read TGTGCCAGCTCACCGGACCATGCGGGTGGCTACACCTTC. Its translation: CASSPDHAGGYTF. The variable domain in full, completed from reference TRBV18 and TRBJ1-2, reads NAGVMQNPRHLVRRRGQEARLRCSPMKGHSHVYWYRQLPEEGLKFMVYLQKENIIDESGMPKERFSAEFPKEGPSILRIQQVVRGDSAAYFCASSPDHAGGYTFGSGTRLTVV.

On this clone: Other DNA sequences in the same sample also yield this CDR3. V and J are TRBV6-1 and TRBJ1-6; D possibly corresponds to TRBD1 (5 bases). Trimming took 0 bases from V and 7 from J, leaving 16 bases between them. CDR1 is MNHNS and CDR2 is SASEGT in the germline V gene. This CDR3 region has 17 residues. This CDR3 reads CASSEALRGPPNSPLHF. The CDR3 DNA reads TGTGCCAGCAGTGAAGCGCTTCGGGGACCTCCAAATTCACCCCTCCACTTT.

The chain's CDR3 is CASSTGQGTDTQYF. In DNA, the CDR3 is TGTGCCAGCAGCACGGGACAGGGCACAGATACGCAGTATTTT. The rearrangement links TRBV7-9 to TRBJ2-3, with 8 bases lining up with TRBD1. There are 14 residues in the CDR3. The germline V gene has CDR1 SEHNR and CDR2 FQNEAQ (reference sequence). V shed 5 bases, J shed 1 base, and the junction held 2 bases outside the gene matches.

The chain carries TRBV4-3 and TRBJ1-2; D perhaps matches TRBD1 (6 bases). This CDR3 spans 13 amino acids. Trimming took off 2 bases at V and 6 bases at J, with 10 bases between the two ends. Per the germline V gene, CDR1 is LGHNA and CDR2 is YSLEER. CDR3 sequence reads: CASSQPQGHGYTF. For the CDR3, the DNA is TGCGCCAGCAGCCAACCCCAGGGGCATGGCTACACCTTC.

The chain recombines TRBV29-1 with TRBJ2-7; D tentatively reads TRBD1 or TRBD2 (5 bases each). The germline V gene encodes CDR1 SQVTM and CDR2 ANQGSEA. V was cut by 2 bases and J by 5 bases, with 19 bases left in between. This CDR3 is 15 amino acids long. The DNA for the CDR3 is TGCAGCGTTGAATACCCGGGGCAGGGTAGGAACGAGCAGTACTTC. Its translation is CSVEYPGQGRNEQYF.

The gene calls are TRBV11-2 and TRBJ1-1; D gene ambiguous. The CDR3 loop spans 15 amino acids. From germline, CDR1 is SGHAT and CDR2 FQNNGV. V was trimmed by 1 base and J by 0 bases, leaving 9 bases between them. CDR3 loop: CASSLVRFLNTEAFF. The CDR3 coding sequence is TGTGCCAGCAGCTTAGTTAGGTTCCTGAACACTGAAGCTTTCTTT.